This T cell receptor beta chain was documented in a study of OX40 agonist ivuxolimab in advanced cancers. For the study at large: With ivuxolimab, an agonistic anti-OX40 (CD134) antibody, patients were treated. Subjects had a mean age of about 57 years, with a range of roughly 20 to 80; roughly 80% were male. Partial responses, seen in three patients, involved one hepatocellular carcinoma and two cutaneous melanomas.

CDR3 length: 15 residues. Trimming took 1 base from V and 1 from J, leaving 11 bases between them. Germline CDR1 and CDR2: MGHRA and YSYEKL. Comment on this clone: Its antigen is undetermined.

TCRdb keeps only in-frame clones here, not all; method: immunoSEQ multiplex PCR. The sample includes some 8,000 clones, over 70% of them seen just once. Findings and limits, study-wide: The specificity for antigen of the expanded peripheral T cells was not determined.

The sample in question was CD4+ or CD8+ T cells sorted from blood, obtained in a trial of the OX40 agonist ivuxolimab. The TCR comes from an adult with an advanced solid tumor such as melanoma, head and neck, liver or kidney cancer. This chain links TRBV4-1 with TRBJ2-7; D may be TRBD2 (6 bases). Here the CDR3 reads CASSQVWEESYEQYF. The CDR3 region has the DNA TGCGCCAGCAGCCAAGTTTGGGAGGAGTCCTACGAGCAGTACTTC.